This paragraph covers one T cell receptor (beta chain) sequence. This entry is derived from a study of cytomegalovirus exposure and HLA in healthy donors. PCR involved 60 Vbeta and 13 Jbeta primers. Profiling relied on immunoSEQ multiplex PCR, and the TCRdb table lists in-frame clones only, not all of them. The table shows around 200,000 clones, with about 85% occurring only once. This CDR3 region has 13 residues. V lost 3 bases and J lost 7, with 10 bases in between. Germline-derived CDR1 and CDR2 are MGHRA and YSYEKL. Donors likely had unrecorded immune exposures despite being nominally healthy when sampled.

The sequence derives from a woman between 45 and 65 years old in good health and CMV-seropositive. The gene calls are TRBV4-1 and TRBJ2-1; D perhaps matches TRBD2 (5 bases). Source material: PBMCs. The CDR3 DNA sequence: TGCGCCAGCAGCCATAAGACGGGGAATGAGCAGTTCTTC. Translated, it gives CASSHKTGNEQFF.